Below are 28 T cell receptor beta chains sequenced from a single sample in a study of post-analysis software for immune sequencing data. Their antigens remain unidentified. Unique molecular identifiers were built into the TCR beta cDNA libraries. TCRdb passed the PCR reads through MiXCR, listing each CDR3 protein once. The sample has about 770,000 distinct CDR3 sequences, roughly 50% seen once. Broader study findings: Patients showed TRBV5-6, TRBV5-1 and TRBV20-1 among five TRBV segments more frequent than in controls.

The sample comprised blood. Receptor source: a girl aged 10-17 years with multiple sclerosis.

Comment on this clonotype: Possible read error: a much larger clone is one base away. The rearrangement uses TRBV11-2 and TRBJ2-7; D is unresolved. Germline V gene sequence: CDR1 SGHAT, CDR2 FQNNGV. The V end lost 1 base, the J end lost 3 bases, and 7 bases lay between the germline ends. This CDR3 has 13 residues. CDR3 protein: CASSLADDYEQYF. DNA for the CDR3: TGTGCCAGCAGCTTAGCGGACGACTACGAGCAGTACTTC.

This rearrangement joins TRBV5-5 to TRBJ1-4; D might be TRBD1 (6 bases). V lost 3 bases and J 4 bases, leaving 10 bases between the germline ends. From germline, CDR1 is SGHKS and CDR2 YYEKEE (reference sequence). This CDR3 comprises 14 residues. The CDR3 DNA reads as TGTGCCAGCAGCTCTGGACAGCTTAATGAAAAACTGTTTTTT. Protein product: CASSSGQLNEKLFF.

CDR3 sequence: CSVRDPGQPQHF. In DNA form, the CDR3 reads TGCAGCGTCCGGGACCCGGGTCAGCCCCAGCATTTT. The J gene is TRBJ1-5, the V gene TRBV29-1; D possibly corresponds to TRBD1 (5 bases). The CDR3 contains 12 residues. V was pared by 6 bases and J by 6 bases, with 12 bases between. The germline V gene encodes CDR1 SQVTM and CDR2 ANQGSEA.

This clonotype was found a few times. The V and J genes are TRBV29-1 and TRBJ2-1; 11 positions agree with TRBD2. Germline V gene data show CDR1 as SQVTM and CDR2 as ANQGSEA. V shed 6 bases, J shed 0 bases, and the junction held 10 bases outside the gene matches. The CDR3 is 17 residues long. The CDR3 here is CSVDGTSGLSSYNEQFF. CDR3 in DNA: TGCAGCGTCGATGGGACTAGCGGTTTGAGCTCCTACAATGAGCAGTTCTTC.

This rearrangement joins TRBV12-3 or TRBV12-4 to TRBJ1-2; tentative D call: TRBD1 (6 bases). CDR3 length: 15 amino acids. Trimming removed 8 bases at V and 8 bases at J, with 24 bases between. DNA of the CDR3: TGTGCCAGCGCCCTCCCGGACAGTTCTTTAGGGGGCTACACCTTC. Amino acid sequence: CASALPDSSLGGYTF.

The chain combines TRBV7-2 with TRBJ2-5, with 10 bases matching TRBD1. J lost 2 bases, V lost 0 bases, and 9 bases had no gene match. CDR3 length: 18 amino acids. Germline values: CDR1 SGHTA, CDR2 FQGNSA. The CDR3 coding sequence is TGTGCCAGCAGCTTAGCCCTGACAGGGGGCTCGGGGCAAGAGACCCAGTACTTC. It translates to CASSLALTGGSGQETQYF. Variable domain in full (rest from reference TRBV7-2 and TRBJ2-5): GAGVSQSPSNKVTEKGKDVELRCDPISGHTALYWYRQSLGQGLEFLIYFQGNSAPDKSGLPSDRFSAERTGGSVSTLTIQRTQQEDSAVYLCASSLALTGGSGQETQYFGPGTRLLVL.

The chain has TRBV27 and TRBJ2-7; the match to TRBD2 covers 7 bases. Germline V gene data show CDR1 as MNHEY and CDR2 as SMNVEV (reference sequence). CDR3 length: 15 amino acids. The ends lost 5 bases at V and 2 bases at J; junction bases unmatched: 9. CDR3 nucleotides: TGTGCCAGCAGTCCCTCAGCGGGAAGTCCCTACGAGCAGTACTTC. Protein sequence: CASSPSAGSPYEQYF.

This clonotype has a handful of counts. V gene TRBV29-1 combines with J gene TRBJ1-2; D not certain. CDR1 SQVTM and CDR2 ANQGSEA come from the germline V gene. Trimming stripped 4 bases from V and 2 bases from J, with 11 bases between. The CDR3 has 13 residues. The CDR3 DNA reads TGCAGCGTTGGCGACATGACCAACTATGGCTACACCTTC. Amino acids: CSVGDMTNYGYTF.

This clonotype was detected only a few times. The chain couples TRBV24-1 to TRBJ2-1, with 9 bases fitting TRBD2. CDR1 is KGHDR and CDR2 is SFDVKD in the germline V gene. J was trimmed by 4 bases and V by 3 bases; bases with no gene match: 6. The CDR3 length is 16 residues. CDR3 residues: CATSDNSGRDYNEQFF. Here the CDR3 DNA reads TGTGCCACCAGTGATAATAGCGGGAGAGATTACAATGAGCAGTTCTTC.

Remarks on this clonotype: At one boundary the junction diverges from the germline segment, which might be a read error. This chain links TRBV5-1 with TRBJ2-3; 7 bases are a match to TRBD1. CDR3 length equals 16 residues. Germline CDR1 is SGHRS and CDR2 is YFSETQ. The CDR3 DNA is TGCGCCAGCAGCCGGGCTGGTGGCGTCGGGACAGATACGCGGTATTTT. Protein product: CASSRAGGVGTDTRYF. The variable domain in full, completed from reference TRBV5-1 and TRBJ2-3, reads KAGVTQTPRYLIKTRGQQVTLSCSPISGHRSVSWYQQTPGQGLQFLFEYFSETQRNKGNFPGRFSGRQFSNSRSEMNVSTLELGDSALYLCASSRAGGVGTDTRYFGPGTRLTVL.

This clonotype was observed a handful of times. The J gene is TRBJ2-1, the V gene TRBV7-2, with no clear D. This CDR3 has 15 residues. CDR1 is SGHTA, CDR2 FQGNSA, per germline. The ends were cut back, 4 bases at V and 0 bases at J, with 10 bases in the middle. In DNA form, the CDR3 reads TGTGCCAGCAGCTCATCAGTGGGCTCCTACAATGAGCAGTTCTTC. Residues: CASSSSVGSYNEQFF.

This clonotype was found a few times. The genes are TRBV9 and TRBJ2-7, with 11 bases fitting TRBD2. CDR3 size: 16 residues. Germline assignment: CDR1 SGDLS and CDR2 YYNGEE. The junction had 3 bases not matched to a gene; V was cut back by 1 base and J by 0 bases. CDR3 loop: CASSVSGTSGSYEQYF. The CDR3 DNA sequence: TGTGCCAGCAGCGTATCTGGGACTAGCGGCTCCTACGAGCAGTACTTC.

This chain joins TRBV5-1 and TRBJ2-5; TRBD1 might be the D (6 bases). Trimming pared 6 bases from V and 2 bases from J, leaving 11 bases between. This CDR3 comprises 13 residues. Per germline, CDR1 SGHRS and CDR2 YFSETQ. The CDR3 is CASTGTPQETQYF. The CDR3 DNA follows: TGCGCCAGCACGGGGACACCGCAAGAGACCCAGTACTTC.

This chain uses TRBV27 with TRBJ2-1; 12 bases line up with TRBD2. Trimming took 5 bases from V and 7 from J; bases not matched to a gene: 9. The CDR3 extends over 16 amino acids. The germline CDR1 and CDR2 sequences are MNHEY and SMNVEV (reference sequence). This CDR3 reads CASSHLAGGPSNEQFF. In DNA form, the CDR3 reads TGTGCCAGCAGTCATCTAGCGGGAGGGCCCTCGAATGAGCAGTTCTTC.

Worth noting for this clonotype: A much more abundant neighbour one base away suggests this may be a read error. This chain joins TRBV2 and TRBJ2-7; 13 nucleotides agree with TRBD2. The CDR3 has 15 residues. Germline-derived CDR1 and CDR2 are SNHLY and FYNNEI. The chain's CDR3 is CTSRLEGLAGYEQYF. The CDR3 DNA is TGTACCAGCAGACTAGAGGGACTAGCGGGATACGAGCAGTACTTC.

CDR3 in amino acids: CASSAPGRADTQYF. The CDR3 bases are TGTGCCAGCAGTGCCCCCGGGAGAGCGGATACGCAGTATTTT. The rearrangement joins TRBV6-5 to TRBJ2-3, with D possibly being TRBD2 (6 bases). The CDR3 consists of 14 residues. The V gene lost 5 bases and the J gene lost 6 bases, with 15 bases spanning the gap. CDR1 MNHEY and CDR2 SVGAGI come from the germline V gene.

This rearrangement joins TRBV28 to TRBJ1-2; no clear D gene. This CDR3 has 14 amino acids. V lost 6 bases and J lost 3, with 14 bases in between. In germline, CDR1 is MDHEN, CDR2 SYDVKM. The CDR3 sequence is CASRPLPGDYGYTF. CDR3 bases: TGTGCCAGCAGACCCCTTCCCGGGGACTATGGCTACACCTTC.

The table lists this clonotype with a few counts. The chain is built from TRBV29-1 and TRBJ2-6; perhaps TRBD1 as D (6 bases). The CDR3 has 16 residues. The germline V gene has CDR1 SQVTM and CDR2 ANQGSEA. V lost 0 bases and J 3 bases, leaving 12 bases between the germline ends. The chain's CDR3 is CSVEDPTGFGANVLTF. CDR3 nucleotides: TGCAGCGTTGAAGATCCAACAGGGTTTGGGGCCAACGTCCTGACTTTC.

The rearrangement links TRBV9 to TRBJ1-2, with D possibly matching TRBD1 (5 bases). V shed 4 bases and J shed 1 base, with 20 bases lying between them. CDR1 is SGDLS, CDR2 YYNGEE, per germline. This CDR3 spans 17 amino acids. The CDR3: CASSPGADGPNNYGYTF. CDR3 in DNA: TGTGCCAGCAGCCCCGGGGCGGACGGACCAAATAACTATGGCTACACCTTC. The whole variable domain, remainder taken from reference TRBV9 and TRBJ1-2, is DSGVTQTPKHLITATGQRVTLRCSPRSGDLSVYWYQQSLDQGLQFLIQYYNGEERAKGNILERFSAQQFPDLHSELNLSSLELGDSALYFCASSPGADGPNNYGYTFGSGTRLTVV.

This chain uses TRBV5-6 with TRBJ2-3, with D possibly matching TRBD2 (6 bases). CDR3 length: 16 residues. The ends were cut back, 4 bases at V and 3 bases at J, with 18 bases in the middle. Germline CDR1 reads SGHDT; CDR2 reads YYEEEE. The CDR3 region is CASSRGVLALTDTQYF. The CDR3 bases are TGTGCCAGCAGCCGGGGTGTCCTAGCGTTAACAGATACGCAGTATTTT.

This clonotype has more than one count but fewer than ten. The chain couples TRBV18 to TRBJ2-7; 7 positions agree with TRBD2. Germline lookup yields CDR1 KGHSH and CDR2 LQKENI. This CDR3 is 19 amino acids long. J was trimmed by 7 bases and V by 3 bases; bases with no gene match: 24. The CDR3: CASSPLTSYSAIIPMEQYF. The CDR3 DNA sequence: TGTGCCAGCTCACCCCTGACTAGCTATTCTGCTATAATCCCGATGGAGCAGTACTTC.

This clonotype has only a few counts. The chain combines TRBV18 with TRBJ2-1; either TRBD1 or TRBD2 may supply D (5 bases each). Germline V gene data show CDR1 as KGHSH and CDR2 as LQKENI. This CDR3 region has 13 residues. Between the trimmed V and J ends, which lost 5 bases and 6 bases, there was a span of 11 bases. Here the CDR3 DNA reads TGTGCCAGCTCATCGGGACCCCGCAATGAGCAGTTCTTC. Translation: CASSSGPRNEQFF. Based on the CDR3 plus reference TRBV18 and TRBJ2-1, the full variable domain is NAGVMQNPRHLVRRRGQEARLRCSPMKGHSHVYWYRQLPEEGLKFMVYLQKENIIDESGMPKERFSAEFPKEGPSILRIQQVVRGDSAAYFCASSSGPRNEQFFGPGTRLTVL.

This clonotype was found once. The chain employs TRBV5-5 and TRBJ2-5; tentatively, D is TRBD1 (6 bases). The CDR3 contains 14 residues. Germline loops: CDR1 SGHKS, CDR2 YYEKEE (reference sequence). Trimming removed 5 bases from V and 4 bases from J, with 15 bases in between. The CDR3, as DNA: TGTGCCAGCAGGCCCACACAGGGTGTAGAGACCCAGTACTTC. Encoded protein: CASRPTQGVETQYF.

The genes are TRBV27 and TRBJ2-1; D not certain. CDR3 length: 14 amino acids. Trimming took off 3 bases at V and 9 bases at J, with 15 bases between the two ends. Looked up from germline, CDR1 is MNHEY and CDR2 is SMNVEV (reference sequence). The CDR3 coding sequence is TGTGCCAGCAGTTTTCTCCCCTACAATCGTGAGCAGTTCTTC. This translates into CASSFLPYNREQFF.

The V gene is TRBV20-1, the J gene TRBJ2-5; D ambiguous. The V end was cut by 3 bases, the J end by 2 bases, with 10 bases between. Germline CDR1 and CDR2: DFQATT and SNEGSKA (reference sequence). The length of the CDR3 is 13 residues. The CDR3: CSARSDWQETQYF. In DNA form, the CDR3 reads TGCAGTGCTAGGTCCGACTGGCAAGAGACCCAGTACTTC.

This CDR3 is CASSHNTNQPQHF. As DNA, the CDR3 is TGTGCCAGCAGCCACAATACCAATCAGCCCCAGCATTTT. This chain joins TRBV11-3 and TRBJ1-5; no reliable D call. The CDR3 is 13 residues long. V gave up 5 bases and J gave up 3 bases, with 8 bases separating them. Germline CDR1 is SGHNT and CDR2 is YENEEA.

The sample holds a few counts of this clonotype. The chain couples TRBV29-1 to TRBJ2-5, with 7 bases matching TRBD2. The ends lost 1 base at V and 4 bases at J; junction bases unmatched: 9. This CDR3 contains 15 residues. The V gene's germline CDR1 is SQVTM and CDR2 ANQGSEA. CDR3 nucleotides: TGCAGCGTTGAAGTGAGGCAGACGGGGGGAGAGACCCAGTACTTC. Protein: CSVEVRQTGGETQYF. Supplemented by reference TRBV29-1 and TRBJ2-5, the full variable domain reads SAVISQKPSRDICQRGTSLTIQCQVDSQVTMMFWYRQQPGQSLTLIATANQGSEATYESGFVIDKFPISRPNLTFSTLTVSNMSPEDSSIYLCSVEVRQTGGETQYFGPGTRLLVL.

This clonotype has only a few counts. The gene calls are TRBV6-5 and TRBJ2-1; D call uncertain. Germline V gene data show CDR1 as MNHEY and CDR2 as SVGAGI. The CDR3 runs to 11 residues. The ends were cut back, 6 bases at V and 10 bases at J, with 10 bases in the middle. The CDR3 sequence: CASRGNAEQFF. The CDR3, as DNA: TGTGCCAGCAGGGGGAACGCGGAGCAGTTCTTC.